This entry lists 17 T cell receptor beta chains sequenced from one sample in a study of preoperative IRX-2 immunotherapy in early breast cancer. Assay used: immunoSEQ multiplex PCR; TCRdb lists only in-frame clones, some missing. Altogether roughly 62,000 clones are present, approximately 94% being singletons, with the ten largest covering roughly 1.8%. Treatment here: preoperative locoregional IRX-2 cytokine immunotherapy. The material was obtained from a patient treated with IRX-2 immunotherapy. These receptors originate from a human donor with breast cancer.

The chain links TRBV30 to TRBJ2-7, with D unresolved. This CDR3 region has 16 residues. Trimming cost V 0 bases and J 0 bases, with 15 bases left between them. Looked up from germline, CDR1 is GTSNPN and CDR2 is SVGIG (reference sequence). The CDR3 DNA reads TGTGCCTGGAGTGTGCCCTGGCGGCGTAACTCCTACGAGCAGTACTTC. This translates into CAWSVPWRRNSYEQYF.

This clone was picked up one time. V gene TRBV7-2 combines with J gene TRBJ2-3; TRBD2 matches at 8 bases. The junction had 10 bases not matched to a gene; V was cut back by 5 bases and J by 9 bases. CDR1 SGHTA and CDR2 FQGNSA come from the germline V gene. This CDR3 is 14 amino acids long. Here the CDR3 reads CASSLLAGTGTQYF. In DNA, the CDR3 is TGTGCCAGCAGCCTCTTAGCGGGAACAGGGACGCAGTATTTT.

The rearrangement uses TRBV7-2 and TRBJ2-5; weak D call: TRBD2 (6 bases). Between the trimmed V and J ends, which lost 1 base and 5 bases, there was a span of 11 bases. CDR1 SGHTA and CDR2 FQGNSA come from the germline V gene. CDR3 length: 14 residues. As DNA, the CDR3 is TGTGCCAGCAGCTTAGGGCTGGGGAGGGAGACCCAGTACTTC. Its protein product is CASSLGLGRETQYF.

The chain has TRBV19 and TRBJ2-5; D possibly corresponds to TRBD1 (5 bases). This CDR3 has 14 residues. V lost 3 bases and J lost 9, with 17 bases in between. CDR1 LNHDA and CDR2 SQIVND come from the germline V gene (reference sequence). In nucleotides, the CDR3 is TGTGCCAGTAGTATGATGTGGCAGGGCGAGGCCCAGTACTTC. This encodes CASSMMWQGEAQYF.

The chain recombines TRBV4-3 with TRBJ2-7; TRBD1 is a possible D gene (5 bases). Trimming took off 0 bases at V and 2 bases at J, with 11 bases between the two ends. This CDR3 spans 15 amino acids. Germline CDR1 LGHNA, CDR2 YSLEER. The CDR3 DNA sequence: TGCGCCAGCAGCCAAGATTTCAGGGTGGCCTACGAGCAGTACTTC. Translation gives CASSQDFRVAYEQYF.

This rearrangement joins TRBV7-3 to TRBJ1-6; tentative D call: TRBD1 (6 bases). V lost 1 base to trimming and J lost 7 bases, with 11 bases between them. In germline, CDR1 is SGHTA, CDR2 FQGTGA. There are 15 residues in the CDR3. The CDR3 sequence: CASSLIVTGNSPLHF. In nucleotides, the CDR3 is TGTGCCAGCAGCTTAATAGTGACAGGAAATTCACCCCTCCACTTT.

This clone has only one observation. The rearrangement links TRBV7-9 to TRBJ2-1; D is uncertain. Germline values: CDR1 SEHNR, CDR2 FQNEAQ (reference sequence). There are 16 residues in the CDR3. V was shortened by 4 bases and J by 1 base, with 14 bases between the two germline ends. CDR3 DNA: TGTGCCAGCAGCTCCAGACCGACTCGTTCCTACAATGAGCAGTTCTTC. As protein: CASSSRPTRSYNEQFF.

This clone was seen once. The rearrangement links TRBV2 to TRBJ2-2, with TRBD1 as a possible D gene (8 bases). Trimming took 6 bases from V and 7 from J, leaving 12 bases between them. The CDR3 totals 13 residues. Germline CDR1 is SNHLY and CDR2 is FYNNEI. The CDR3 coding sequence is TGTGCCAGCAGGGACAGGGAGGGCGGGGAGCTGTTTTTT. Translating gives CASRDREGGELFF.

CDR3 sequence: CASSSPGQGWNTGELFF. Here the CDR3 DNA reads TGTGCCAGCAGTTCCCCCGGACAGGGCTGGAACACCGGGGAGCTGTTTTTT. V gene TRBV28 combines with J gene TRBJ2-2; TRBD1 agrees at 8 bases. The CDR3 has 17 amino acids. Germline CDR1 and CDR2: MDHEN and SYDVKM. The J segment lost 1 base and the V segment lost 4 bases, leaving 8 bases of the junction unmatched. The variable domain in full, completed from reference TRBV28 and TRBJ2-2, reads DVKVTQSSRYLVKRTGEKVFLECVQDMDHENMFWYRQDPGLGLRLIYFSYDVKMKEKGDIPEGYSVSREKKERFSLILESASTNQTSMYLCASSSPGQGWNTGELFFGEGSRLTVL.

In its sample, this clone was seen once. The CDR3 loop reads CASSTSPVEQYF. The CDR3, as DNA: TGTGCCAGTAGCACCAGTCCCGTCGAGCAGTACTTC. V usage is TRBV19 and J usage is TRBJ2-7; no firm D call. There are 12 residues in the CDR3. Per germline, CDR1 LNHDA and CDR2 SQIVND (reference sequence). Trimming pared 6 bases from V and 6 bases from J, leaving 12 bases between.

This chain links TRBV7-9 with TRBJ1-6, with D perhaps TRBD1 (5 bases). V was shortened by 4 bases and J by 15 bases, with 13 bases between the two germline ends. The CDR3 is 12 amino acids. Germline V gene data show CDR1 as SEHNR and CDR2 as FQNEAQ (reference sequence). The DNA for the CDR3 is TGTGCCAGCAGCTCCGACAGTCCGAGCCTCCACTTT. It encodes CASSSDSPSLHF. The full variable domain, its missing parts supplied by reference TRBV7-9 and TRBJ1-6, is DTGVSQNPRHKITKRGQNVTFRCDPISEHNRLYWYRQTLGQGPEFLTYFQNEAQLEKSRLLSDRFSAERPKGSFSTLEIQRTEQGDSAMYLCASSSDSPSLHFGNGTRLTVT.

By sample fraction, this clone is medium-sized. The rearrangement joins TRBV7-9 to TRBJ2-1; D is ambiguous. The V gene's germline CDR1 is SEHNR and CDR2 FQNEAQ (reference sequence). Trimming pared 1 base from V and 11 bases from J, leaving 9 bases between. This CDR3 comprises 12 residues. The CDR3 loop reads CASSLDSVQQFF. The CDR3 coding sequence is TGTGCCAGCAGCTTAGACTCAGTGCAGCAGTTCTTC.

The chain uses TRBV5-4 and TRBJ2-5; a possible D gene is TRBD2 (6 bases). Gene TRBJ2-7 matches the end of the DNA better, so the J call may be wrong. The germline V gene encodes CDR1 SGHNT and CDR2 YYREEE (reference sequence). CDR3 length: 14 residues. In DNA form, the CDR3 reads TGTGCCAGCAGCTTTGGCTCCGGAGGGGTCGAGCAGTACTTC. This sequence encodes CASSFGSGGVEQYF.

The genes are TRBV19 and TRBJ1-2; D may be TRBD1 (6 bases). The V gene's germline CDR1 is LNHDA and CDR2 SQIVND (reference sequence). Trimming took off 1 base at V and 5 bases at J, with 17 bases between the two ends. The CDR3 has 16 amino acids. This chain's CDR3 is CASSIVTTGPGYGYTF. In DNA form, the CDR3 reads TGTGCCAGTAGTATAGTGACGACAGGCCCCGGTTATGGCTACACCTTC.

The chain carries TRBV15 and TRBJ2-1, with 11 bases lining up with TRBD2. The CDR3 is 16 residues long. The junction had 10 bases not matched to a gene; V was cut back by 5 bases and J by 7 bases. Germline CDR1 and CDR2: LNHNV and YYDKDF (reference sequence). The CDR3 DNA reads as TGTGCCACCAGCGAGAGTCCACTAGCGGGAGTTAATGAGCAGTTCTTC. Translation: CATSESPLAGVNEQFF.

CDR3 sequence: CASSFVEGGELFF. CDR3 sequence (DNA): TGTGCCAGCAGCTTCGTGGAAGGCGGGGAGCTGTTTTTT. This rearrangement joins TRBV7-2 to TRBJ2-2; unclear D gene. Germline CDR1 reads SGHTA; CDR2 reads FQGNSA. Trimming took off 3 bases at V and 7 bases at J, with 9 bases between the two ends. This CDR3 spans 13 amino acids.

The rearrangement links TRBV4-1 to TRBJ1-2; possibly TRBD1 for D (5 bases). The germline V and J ends were trimmed by 0 bases and 3 bases, with 11 bases remaining between them. The CDR3 runs to 15 residues. The germline V gene encodes CDR1 MGHRA and CDR2 YSYEKL. For the CDR3, the DNA is TGCGCCAGCAGCCAAGAATCAGGGTGGGACTATGGCTACACCTTC. It translates to CASSQESGWDYGYTF.